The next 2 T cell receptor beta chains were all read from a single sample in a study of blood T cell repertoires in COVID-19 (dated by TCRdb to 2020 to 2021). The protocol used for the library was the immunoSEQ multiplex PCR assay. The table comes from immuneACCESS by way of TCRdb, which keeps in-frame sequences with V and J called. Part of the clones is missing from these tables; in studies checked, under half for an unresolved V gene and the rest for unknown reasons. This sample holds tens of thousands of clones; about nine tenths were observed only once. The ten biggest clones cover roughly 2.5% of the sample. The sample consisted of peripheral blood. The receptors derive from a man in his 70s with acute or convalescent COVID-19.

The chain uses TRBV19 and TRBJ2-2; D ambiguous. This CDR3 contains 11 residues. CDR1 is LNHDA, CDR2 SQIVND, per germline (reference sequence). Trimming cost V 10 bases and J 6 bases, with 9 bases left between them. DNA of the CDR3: TGTGCCACCCAACTTTCCGGGGAGCTGTTTTTT. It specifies CATQLSGELFF.

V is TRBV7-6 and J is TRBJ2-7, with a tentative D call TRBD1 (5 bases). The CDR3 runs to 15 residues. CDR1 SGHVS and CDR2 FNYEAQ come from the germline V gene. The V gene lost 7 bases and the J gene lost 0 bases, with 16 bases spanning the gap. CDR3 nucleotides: TGTGCCAGCACCCAGGGATCCGATCCCTCCTACGAGCAGTACTTC. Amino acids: CASTQGSDPSYEQYF.